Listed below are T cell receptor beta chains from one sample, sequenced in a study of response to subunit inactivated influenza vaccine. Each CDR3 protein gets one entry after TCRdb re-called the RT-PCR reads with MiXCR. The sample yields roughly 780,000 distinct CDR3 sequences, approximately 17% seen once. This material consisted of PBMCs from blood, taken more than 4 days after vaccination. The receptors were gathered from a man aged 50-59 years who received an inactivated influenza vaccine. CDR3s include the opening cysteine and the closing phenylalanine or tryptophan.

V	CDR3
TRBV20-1	CSARTSGGVNEQFF
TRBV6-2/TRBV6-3	CASSRNFDRVPEAFF
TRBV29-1	CSVDGGGGNTGELFF
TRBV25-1	CASGKNYEQYF
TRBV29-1	CSVEVWEESYEQYF
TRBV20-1	CSADIGAGQETQYF
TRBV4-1	CASSQEGEIGSNEKLFF
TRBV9	CASSVGVGSSLYTEAFF
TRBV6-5	CASSLSRVGNTEAFF
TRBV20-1	CSASEGAYSPLHF
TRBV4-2	CAMGPGLLWQYF
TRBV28	CASSLSGGQNQPQHF
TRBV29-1	CSVEGRRGGTEAFF
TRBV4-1	CASSQALYDYNEQFF
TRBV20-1	CSARERMLRDRLYYEQYF
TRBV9	CASSVAPEPIEAFF
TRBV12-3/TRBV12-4	CASSRSGTTGELFF
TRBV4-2	CASSQDETGIYGYTF
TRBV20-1	CSAPGQVGHEQYF
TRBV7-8	CASSLPTGESSYEQYF
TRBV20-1	CSARRAPLGYNEQFF
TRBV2	CASSGPDARPNYGYTF
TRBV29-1	CSGHHVNEQFF
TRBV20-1	CSAVDRGSAFF
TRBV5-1	CASRDDGELFF
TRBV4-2	CASSQSGTGAYEQYF
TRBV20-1	CSAWSGRLEQFF
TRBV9	CASSVAPTGGHEQFF
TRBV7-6	CASSLATTGAAYNEQFF
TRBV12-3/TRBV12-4	CASSFVTGSRTQYF
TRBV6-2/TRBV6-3	CASSYSPSGSYNEQFF
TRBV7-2	CASASAVALGTQYF
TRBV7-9	CASSLAGQGQNQPQHF
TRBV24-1	CATNLAGADTQYF
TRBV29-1	CSVGQGAYNEQFF
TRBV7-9	CASSPPSGVTDTQYF
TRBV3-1	CASSQVAGNTEAFF
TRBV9	CASSVVAGSTDTQYF
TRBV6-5	CASSYKPTLDVEQYF
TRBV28	CASSDRGNTQYF
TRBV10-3	CAISRDGTGVEQFF
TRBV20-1	CSAEDRFTDTQYF
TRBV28	CASRPWWQGMETQYF
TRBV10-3	CAISPGQGKVTGELFF
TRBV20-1	CSARGLAGANEQFF
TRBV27	CASSWGSSGYEQYF
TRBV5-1	CASGAGTYNEQFF
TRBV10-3	CAITPDRGSYNEQFF
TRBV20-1	CSAFGSQETQYF
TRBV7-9	CASSNRAYQETQYF
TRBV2	CASSEGAGEKLFF
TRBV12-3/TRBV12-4	CASSFEGANVLTF
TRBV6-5	CASSYPGTGELFF